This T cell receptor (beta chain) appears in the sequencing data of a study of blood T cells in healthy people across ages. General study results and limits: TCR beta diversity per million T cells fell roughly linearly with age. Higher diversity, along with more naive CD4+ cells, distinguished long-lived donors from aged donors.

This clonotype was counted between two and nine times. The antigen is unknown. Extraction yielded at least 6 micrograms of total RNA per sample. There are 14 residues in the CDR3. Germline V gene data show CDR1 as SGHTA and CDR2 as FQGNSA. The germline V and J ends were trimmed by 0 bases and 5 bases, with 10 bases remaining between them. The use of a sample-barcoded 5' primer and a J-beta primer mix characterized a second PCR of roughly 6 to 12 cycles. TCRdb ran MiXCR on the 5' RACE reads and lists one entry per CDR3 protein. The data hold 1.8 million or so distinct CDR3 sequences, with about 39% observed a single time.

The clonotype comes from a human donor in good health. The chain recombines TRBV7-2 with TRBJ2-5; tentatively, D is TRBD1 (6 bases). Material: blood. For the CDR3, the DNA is TGTGCCAGCAGCTTAGCGAGGGGGTATGAGACCCAGTACTTC. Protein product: CASSLARGYETQYF.